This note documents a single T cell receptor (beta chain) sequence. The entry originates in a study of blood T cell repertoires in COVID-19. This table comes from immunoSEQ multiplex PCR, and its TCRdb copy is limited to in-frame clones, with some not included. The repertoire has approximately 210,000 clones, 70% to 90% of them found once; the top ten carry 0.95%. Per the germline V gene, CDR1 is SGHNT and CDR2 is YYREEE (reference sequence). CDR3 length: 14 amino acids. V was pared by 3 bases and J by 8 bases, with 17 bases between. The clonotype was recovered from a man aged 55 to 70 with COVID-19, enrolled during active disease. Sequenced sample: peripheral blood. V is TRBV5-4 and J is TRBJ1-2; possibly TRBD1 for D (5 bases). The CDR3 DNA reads TGTGCCAGCAGCTCGAAAGGCGGGGGTGGCGGCTACACCTTC. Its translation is CASSSKGGGGGYTF.